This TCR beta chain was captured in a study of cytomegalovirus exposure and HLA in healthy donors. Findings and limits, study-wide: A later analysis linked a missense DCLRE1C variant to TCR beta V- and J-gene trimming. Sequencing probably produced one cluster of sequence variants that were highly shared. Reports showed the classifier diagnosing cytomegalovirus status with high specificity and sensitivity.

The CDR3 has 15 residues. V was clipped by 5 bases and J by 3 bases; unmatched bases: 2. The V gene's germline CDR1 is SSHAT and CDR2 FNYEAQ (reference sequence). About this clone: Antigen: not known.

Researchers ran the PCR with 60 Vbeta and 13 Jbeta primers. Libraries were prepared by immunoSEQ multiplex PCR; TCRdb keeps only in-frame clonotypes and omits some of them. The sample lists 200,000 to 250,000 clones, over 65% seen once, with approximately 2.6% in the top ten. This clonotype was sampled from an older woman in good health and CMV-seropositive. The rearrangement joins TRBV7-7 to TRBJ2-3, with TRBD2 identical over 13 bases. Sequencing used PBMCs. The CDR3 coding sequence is TGTGCCAGCAGCAGGACTAGCGGGAGTACAGATACGCAGTATTTT. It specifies CASSRTSGSTDTQYF.